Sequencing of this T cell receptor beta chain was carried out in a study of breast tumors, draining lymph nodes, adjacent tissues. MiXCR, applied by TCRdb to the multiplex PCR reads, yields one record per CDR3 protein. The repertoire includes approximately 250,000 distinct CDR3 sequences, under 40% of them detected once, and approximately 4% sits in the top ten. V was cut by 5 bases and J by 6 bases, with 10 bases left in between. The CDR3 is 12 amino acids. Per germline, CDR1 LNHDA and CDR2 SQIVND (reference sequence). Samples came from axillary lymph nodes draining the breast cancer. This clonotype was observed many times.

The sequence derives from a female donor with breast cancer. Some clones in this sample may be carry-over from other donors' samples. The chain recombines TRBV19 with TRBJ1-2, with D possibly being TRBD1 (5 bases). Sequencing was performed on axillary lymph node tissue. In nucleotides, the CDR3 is TGTGCCAGTAGTGGGGGGAAGGATGGCTACACCTTC. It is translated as CASSGGKDGYTF.